The present entry profiles one T cell receptor beta chain with its context. The antigen is undetermined. Deep-level settings were used for running the assay. The method was immunoSEQ multiplex PCR; TCRdb's version includes in-frame clones alone and lacks a portion of them. The sample holds about 2 million clones, 85% to 95% seen once. This specimen comes from a study of shared clonotypes between healthy human individuals. The germline V gene has CDR1 SGHTA and CDR2 FQGNSA. V was pared by 1 base and J by 10 bases, with 12 bases of the junction left unmatched. The CDR3 length is 16 residues. Study observations and caveats: Only blood was sampled; tissue repertoires likely differ.

This TCR derives from a man younger than 30 in good health. V gene TRBV7-2 combines with J gene TRBJ2-3; 9 nucleotides agree with TRBD2. Material: naive CD4+ T cells sorted from blood. Subset specified: CD45RA+ positively selected. The CDR3: CASSLGASGVQSAQYF. The CDR3 coding sequence is TGTGCCAGCAGCTTAGGCGCTAGCGGGGTCCAATCGGCGCAGTATTTT. Complete variable domain (other parts from reference TRBV7-2 and TRBJ2-3): GAGVSQSPSNKVTEKGKDVELRCDPISGHTALYWYRQSLGQGLEFLIYFQGNSAPDKSGLPSDRFSAERTGGSVSTLTIQRTQQEDSAVYLCASSLGASGVQSAQYFGPGTRLTVL.